The present T cell receptor beta chain was sequenced within a study of blood T cell repertoires in COVID-19. Study overall: Material from acute and convalescent COVID-19 was sourced from the United States, Italy and Spain. Nucleic acid was either cDNA or gDNA, and it came from T cells, B-cell-depleted T cells, or PBMCs.

In the original processing: Estimates of nucleated cell counts were drawn from the amplification of reference gene primers. Sequenced by immunoSEQ multiplex PCR; TCRdb stores in-frame clones only, minus some. Clone size and V and J calls were adopted from that table, with D and trimming inferred from the DNA. This table has a few hundred thousand clones, more than 85% appearing once. Germline-derived CDR1 and CDR2 are SGDLS and YYNGEE. With 4 bases clipped from V and 2 bases from J, the junction kept 16 bases outside the gene matches. CDR3 length equals 20 residues. V gene TRBV9 combines with J gene TRBJ2-2, with 11 bases lining up with TRBD2. This clonotype was sampled from a human donor in a cohort sampled during active COVID-19. Material: peripheral blood. The CDR3 spells CASSPQGWASGRINTGELFF. Here the CDR3 DNA reads TGTGCCAGCAGCCCCCAAGGTTGGGCTAGCGGGAGGATTAACACCGGGGAGCTGTTTTTT.